This TCR beta chain stems from a study of cytomegalovirus exposure and HLA in healthy donors. Of note for this clone: Its specificity is not known.

With 60 Vbeta and 13 Jbeta primers, the PCR was carried out. The method was immunoSEQ multiplex PCR; TCRdb's version includes in-frame clones alone and lacks a portion of them. The sample has 150,000 to 200,000 clones, around 82% seen once. V was trimmed by 0 bases and J by 5 bases, leaving 16 bases between them. Germline values: CDR1 SGHTA, CDR2 FQGNSA. The CDR3 is made up of 16 amino acids. Study results and caveats: HLA restriction was apparent for most CMV-associated TCR beta chains in a later analysis.

This chain joins TRBV7-2 and TRBJ1-2, with D possibly being TRBD1 (5 bases). Specimen: PBMCs. The origin of this receptor is a man younger than 35 in good health and CMV-seronegative. CDR3 protein: CASSLAPSPGAYGYTF. CDR3 nucleotides: TGTGCCAGCAGCTTAGCCCCTTCACCTGGGGCTTATGGCTACACCTTC.